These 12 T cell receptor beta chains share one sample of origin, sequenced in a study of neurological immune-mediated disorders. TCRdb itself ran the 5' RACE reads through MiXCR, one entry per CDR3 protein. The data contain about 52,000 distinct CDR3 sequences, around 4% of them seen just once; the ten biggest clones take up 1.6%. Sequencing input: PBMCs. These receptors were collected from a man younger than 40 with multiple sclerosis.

The chain's CDR3 is CSALGTDINYNEQFF. Written as DNA, the CDR3 is TGCAGTGCTCTCGGGACAGATATAAACTACAATGAGCAGTTCTTC. This chain links TRBV20-1 with TRBJ2-1; 7 bases are shared with TRBD1. The germline V gene has CDR1 DFQATT and CDR2 SNEGSKA (reference sequence). The CDR3 extends over 15 amino acids. With 5 bases clipped from V and 3 bases from J, the junction kept 10 bases outside the gene matches.

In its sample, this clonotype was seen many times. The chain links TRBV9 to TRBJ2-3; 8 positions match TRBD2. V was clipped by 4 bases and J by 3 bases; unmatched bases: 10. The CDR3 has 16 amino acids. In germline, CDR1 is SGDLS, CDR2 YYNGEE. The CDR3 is CASSLNSGKWTDTQYF. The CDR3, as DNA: TGTGCCAGCAGCCTCAATAGCGGGAAATGGACAGATACGCAGTATTTT.

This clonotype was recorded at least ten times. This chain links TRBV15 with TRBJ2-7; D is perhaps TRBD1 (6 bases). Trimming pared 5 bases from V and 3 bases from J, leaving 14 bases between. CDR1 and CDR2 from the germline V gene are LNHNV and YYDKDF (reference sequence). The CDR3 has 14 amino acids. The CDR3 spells CATSSRDTFYEQYF. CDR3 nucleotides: TGTGCCACCAGCTCCCGGGACACCTTCTACGAGCAGTACTTC.

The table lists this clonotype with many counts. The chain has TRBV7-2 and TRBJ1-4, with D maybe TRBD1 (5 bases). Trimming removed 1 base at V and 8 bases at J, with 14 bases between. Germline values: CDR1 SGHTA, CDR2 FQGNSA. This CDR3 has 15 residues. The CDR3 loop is CASSLDPGRREKLFF. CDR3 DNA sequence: TGTGCCAGCAGCTTAGATCCAGGGAGACGGGAAAAACTGTTTTTT.

The CDR3 nucleotides read TGTGCCAGCAGCAGGGAAGGTCAGCCCCAGCATTTT. Translated, it gives CASSREGQPQHF. V and J are TRBV6-6 and TRBJ1-5; TRBD1 might be the D (5 bases). Trimming removed 6 bases from V and 6 bases from J, with 9 bases in between. CDR1 is MNHNY and CDR2 is SVGAGI in the germline V gene (reference sequence). The CDR3 is 12 residues long.

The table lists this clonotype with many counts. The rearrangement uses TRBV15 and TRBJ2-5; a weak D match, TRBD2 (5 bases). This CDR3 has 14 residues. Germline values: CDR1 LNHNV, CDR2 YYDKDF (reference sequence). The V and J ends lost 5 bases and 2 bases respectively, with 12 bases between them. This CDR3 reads CATSVILEQETQYF. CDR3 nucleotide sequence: TGTGCCACCAGCGTAATACTAGAACAAGAGACCCAGTACTTC.

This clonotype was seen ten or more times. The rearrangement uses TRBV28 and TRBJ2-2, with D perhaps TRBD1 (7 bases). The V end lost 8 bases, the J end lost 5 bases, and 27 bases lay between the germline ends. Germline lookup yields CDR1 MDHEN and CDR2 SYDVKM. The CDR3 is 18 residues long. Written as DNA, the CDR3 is TGTGCCAGCTGCAAAAACACCGGAGGGGGCGGCTCGACCGGGGAGCTGTTTTTT. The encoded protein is CASCKNTGGGGSTGELFF.

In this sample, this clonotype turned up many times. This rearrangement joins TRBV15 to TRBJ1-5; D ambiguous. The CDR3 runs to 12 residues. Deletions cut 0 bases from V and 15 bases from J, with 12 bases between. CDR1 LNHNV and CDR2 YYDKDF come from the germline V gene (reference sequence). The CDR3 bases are TGTGCCACCAGCAGAGATACGATGGTTCGGCATTTT. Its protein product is CATSRDTMVRHF.

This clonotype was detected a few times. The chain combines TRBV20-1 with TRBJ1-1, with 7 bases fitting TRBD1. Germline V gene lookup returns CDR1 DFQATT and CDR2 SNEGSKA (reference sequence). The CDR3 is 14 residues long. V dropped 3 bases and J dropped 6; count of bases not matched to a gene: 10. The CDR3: CSASPSGGSPEAFF. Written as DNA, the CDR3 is TGCAGTGCTAGCCCTTCAGGGGGTAGCCCTGAAGCTTTCTTT.

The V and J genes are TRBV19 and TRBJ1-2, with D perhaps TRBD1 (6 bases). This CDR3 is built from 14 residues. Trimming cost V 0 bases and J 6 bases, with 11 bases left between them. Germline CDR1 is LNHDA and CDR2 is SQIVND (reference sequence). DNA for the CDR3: TGTGCCAGTAGTATAGATCGGGGGGCCGATGGCTACACCTTC. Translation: CASSIDRGADGYTF.

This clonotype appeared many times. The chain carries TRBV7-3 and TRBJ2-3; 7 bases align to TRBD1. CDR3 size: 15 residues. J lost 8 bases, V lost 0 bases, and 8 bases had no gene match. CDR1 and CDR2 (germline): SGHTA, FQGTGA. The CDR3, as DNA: TGTGCCAGCAGCTTAACACAAGGGGGCCTGACTACGCAGTATTTT. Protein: CASSLTQGGLTTQYF. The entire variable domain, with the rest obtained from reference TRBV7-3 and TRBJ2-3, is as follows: GAGVSQTPSNKVTEKGKYVELRCDPISGHTALYWYRQSLGQGPEFLIYFQGTGAADDSGLPNDRFFAVRPEGSVSTLKIQRTERGDSAVYLCASSLTQGGLTTQYFGPGTRLTVL.

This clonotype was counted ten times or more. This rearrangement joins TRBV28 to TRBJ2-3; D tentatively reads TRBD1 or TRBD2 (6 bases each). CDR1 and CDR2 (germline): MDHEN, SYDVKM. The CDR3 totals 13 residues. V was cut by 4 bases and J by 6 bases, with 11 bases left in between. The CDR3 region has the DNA TGTGCCAGCAGTTACCTAGGGGGGGATACGCAGTATTTT. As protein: CASSYLGGDTQYF.